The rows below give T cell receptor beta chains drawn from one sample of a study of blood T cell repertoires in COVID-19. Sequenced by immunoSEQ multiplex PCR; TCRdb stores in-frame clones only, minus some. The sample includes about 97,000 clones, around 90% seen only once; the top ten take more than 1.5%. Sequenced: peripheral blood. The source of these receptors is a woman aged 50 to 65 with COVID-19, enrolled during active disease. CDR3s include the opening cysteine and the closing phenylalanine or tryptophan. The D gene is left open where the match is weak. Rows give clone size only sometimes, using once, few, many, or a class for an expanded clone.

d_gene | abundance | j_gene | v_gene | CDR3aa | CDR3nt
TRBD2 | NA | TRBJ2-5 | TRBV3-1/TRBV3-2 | CASSQDTRGVYQETQYF | TGTGCCAGCAGCCAAGATACCCGGGGGGTGTACCAAGAGACCCAGTACTTC
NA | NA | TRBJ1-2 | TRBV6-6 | CAGLNTGGAHGYTF | TGTGCCGGCTTAAATACCGGGGGGGCCCATGGCTACACCTTC
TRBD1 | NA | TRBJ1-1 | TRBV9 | CASSVGTDLLNTEAFF | TGTGCCAGCAGCGTCGGGACAGATCTGTTGAACACTGAAGCTTTCTTT
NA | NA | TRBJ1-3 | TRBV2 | CASSDGLNTIYF | TGTGCCAGCAGTGACGGGTTAAACACCATATATTTT
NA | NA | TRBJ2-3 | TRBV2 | CASQGRAPDTQYF | TGTGCCAGTCAGGGGAGAGCCCCGGATACGCAGTATTTT
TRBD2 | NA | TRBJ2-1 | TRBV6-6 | CASSFFGGSSYNEQFF | TGTGCCAGCAGTTTCTTCGGGGGGAGCTCCTACAATGAGCAGTTCTTC
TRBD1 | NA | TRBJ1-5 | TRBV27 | CASSGGQGGSQPQHF | TGTGCCAGCAGTGGCGGACAGGGGGGAAGTCAGCCCCAGCATTTT
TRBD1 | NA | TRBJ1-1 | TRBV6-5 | CASSYSGTGVTEAFF | TGTGCCAGCAGTTACTCCGGGACAGGGGTCACTGAAGCTTTCTTT
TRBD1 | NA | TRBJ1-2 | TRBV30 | CACTTTGQGLYGYTF | TGTGCCTGCACAACCACGGGACAGGGGTTGTATGGCTACACCTTC
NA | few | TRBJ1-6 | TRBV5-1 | CASSLENSGSPLHF | TGCGCCAGCAGCTTGGAAAACAGCGGCTCACCCCTCCACTTT
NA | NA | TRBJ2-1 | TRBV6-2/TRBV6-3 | CASSYSHRVGEQFF | TGTGCCAGCAGTTACAGTCACAGGGTTGGGGAGCAGTTCTTC
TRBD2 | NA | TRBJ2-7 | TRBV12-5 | CASGLVRGGVGGDYEQYF | TGTGCTAGTGGTTTGGTGCGGGGAGGGGTCGGCGGAGACTACGAGCAGTACTTC
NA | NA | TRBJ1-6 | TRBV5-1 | CASRKSTGSPLHF | TGCGCCAGCAGGAAGTCTACGGGGTCACCCCTCCACTTT
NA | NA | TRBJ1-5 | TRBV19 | CARRDSSFHSNQPQHF | TGTGCCAGAAGGGACTCCTCCTTCCATAGCAATCAGCCCCAGCATTTT
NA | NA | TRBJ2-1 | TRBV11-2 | CASSTIRFRGEQFF | TGTGCCAGCAGCACCATCCGATTCCGGGGTGAGCAGTTCTTC
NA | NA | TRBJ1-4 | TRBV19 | CASSRGLGDVNEKLFF | TGTGCCAGTAGTAGGGGACTGGGAGACGTTAATGAAAAACTGTTTTTT